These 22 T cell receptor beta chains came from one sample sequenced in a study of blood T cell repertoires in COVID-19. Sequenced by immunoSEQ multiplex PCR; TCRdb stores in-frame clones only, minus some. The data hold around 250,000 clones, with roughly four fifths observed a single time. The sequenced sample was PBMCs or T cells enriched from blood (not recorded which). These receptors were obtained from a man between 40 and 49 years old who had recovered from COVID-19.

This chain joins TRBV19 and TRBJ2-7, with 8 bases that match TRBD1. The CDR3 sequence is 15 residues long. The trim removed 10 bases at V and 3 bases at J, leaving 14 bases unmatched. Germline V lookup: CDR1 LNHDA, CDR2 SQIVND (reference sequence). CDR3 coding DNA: TGTGCCACTGAGTCGACAGGGGTTGGGAGCTACGAGCAGTACTTC. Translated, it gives CATESTGVGSYEQYF.

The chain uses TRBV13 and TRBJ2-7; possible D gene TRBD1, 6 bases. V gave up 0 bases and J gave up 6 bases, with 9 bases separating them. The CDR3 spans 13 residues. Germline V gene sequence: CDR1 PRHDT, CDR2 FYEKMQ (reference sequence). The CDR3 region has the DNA TGTGCCAGCAGCTTAGGACAGGGTTTCGAGCAGTACTTC. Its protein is CASSLGQGFEQYF. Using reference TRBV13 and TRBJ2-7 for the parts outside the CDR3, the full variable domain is AAGVIQSPRHLIKEKRETATLKCYPIPRHDTVYWYQQGPGQDPQFLISFYEKMQSDKGSIPDRFSAQQFSDYHSELNMSSLELGDSALYFCASSLGQGFEQYFGPGTRLTVT.

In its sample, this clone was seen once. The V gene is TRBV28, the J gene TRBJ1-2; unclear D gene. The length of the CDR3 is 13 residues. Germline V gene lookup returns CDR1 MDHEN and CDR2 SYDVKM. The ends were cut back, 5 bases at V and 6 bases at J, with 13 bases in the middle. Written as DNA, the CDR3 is TGTGCCAGCAGTGCGCACGCGGGGAATGGCTACACCTTC. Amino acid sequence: CASSAHAGNGYTF.

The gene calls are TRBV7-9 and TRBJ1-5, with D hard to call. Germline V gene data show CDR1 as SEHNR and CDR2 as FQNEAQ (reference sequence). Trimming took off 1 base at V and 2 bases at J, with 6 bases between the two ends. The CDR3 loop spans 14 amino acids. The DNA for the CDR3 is TGTGCCAGCAGCTTAGAATCGGGCAATCAGCCCCAGCATTTT. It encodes CASSLESGNQPQHF. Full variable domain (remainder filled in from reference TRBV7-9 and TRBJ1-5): DTGVSQNPRHKITKRGQNVTFRCDPISEHNRLYWYRQTLGQGPEFLTYFQNEAQLEKSRLLSDRFSAERPKGSFSTLEIQRTEQGDSAMYLCASSLESGNQPQHFGDGTRLSIL.

CDR3 amino acids: CASSLGDSLREAFF. Here the CDR3 DNA reads TGCGCCAGCAGCCTGGGGGACAGCCTACGTGAAGCTTTCTTT. This chain links TRBV5-1 with TRBJ1-1; 7 nucleotides align to TRBD1. This CDR3 comprises 14 residues. The J segment lost 7 bases and the V segment lost 4 bases, leaving 10 bases of the junction unmatched. CDR1 is SGHRS, CDR2 YFSETQ, per germline.

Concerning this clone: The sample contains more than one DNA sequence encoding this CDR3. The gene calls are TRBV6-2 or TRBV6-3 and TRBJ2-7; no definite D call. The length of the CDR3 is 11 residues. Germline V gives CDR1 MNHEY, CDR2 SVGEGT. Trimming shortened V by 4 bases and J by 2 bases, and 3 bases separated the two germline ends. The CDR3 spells CASSSAYEQYF. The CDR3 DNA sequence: TGTGCCAGCAGTTCAGCCTACGAGCAGTACTTC.

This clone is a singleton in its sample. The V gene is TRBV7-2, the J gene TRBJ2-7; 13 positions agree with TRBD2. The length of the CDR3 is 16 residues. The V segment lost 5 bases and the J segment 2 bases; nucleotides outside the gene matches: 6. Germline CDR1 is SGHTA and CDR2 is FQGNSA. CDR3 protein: CASSAWTSGSTYEQYF. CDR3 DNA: TGTGCCAGCAGCGCTTGGACTAGCGGGAGCACCTACGAGCAGTACTTC.

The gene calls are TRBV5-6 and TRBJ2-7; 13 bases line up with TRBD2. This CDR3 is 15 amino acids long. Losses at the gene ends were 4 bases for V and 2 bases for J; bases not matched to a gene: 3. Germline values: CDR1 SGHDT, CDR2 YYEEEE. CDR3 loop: CASSRGTSGTYEQYF. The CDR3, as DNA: TGTGCCAGCAGCCGAGGGACTAGCGGGACCTACGAGCAGTACTTC. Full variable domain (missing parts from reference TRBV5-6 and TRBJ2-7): DAGVTQSPTHLIKTRGQQVTLRCSPKSGHDTVSWYQQALGQGPQFIFQYYEEEERQRGNFPDRFSGHQFPNYSSELNVNALLLGDSALYLCASSRGTSGTYEQYFGPGTRLTVT.

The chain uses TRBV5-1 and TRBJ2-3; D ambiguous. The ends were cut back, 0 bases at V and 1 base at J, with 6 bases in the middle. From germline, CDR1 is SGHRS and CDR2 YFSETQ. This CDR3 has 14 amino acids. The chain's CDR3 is CASSLELGTDTQYF. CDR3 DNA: TGCGCCAGCAGCTTGGAGCTGGGCACAGATACGCAGTATTTT.

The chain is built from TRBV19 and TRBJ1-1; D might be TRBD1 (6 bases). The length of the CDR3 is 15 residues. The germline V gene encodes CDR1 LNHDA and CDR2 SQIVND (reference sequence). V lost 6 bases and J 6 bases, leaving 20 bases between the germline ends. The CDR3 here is CASSQMTGLGAEAFF. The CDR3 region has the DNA TGTGCCAGTAGCCAAATGACAGGTCTGGGGGCTGAAGCTTTCTTT.

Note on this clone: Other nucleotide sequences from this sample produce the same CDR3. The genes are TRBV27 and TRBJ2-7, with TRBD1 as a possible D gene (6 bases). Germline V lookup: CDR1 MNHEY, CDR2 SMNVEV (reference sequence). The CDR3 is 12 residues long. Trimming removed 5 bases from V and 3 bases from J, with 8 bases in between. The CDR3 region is CASSPQGYEQYF. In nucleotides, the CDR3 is TGTGCCAGCAGTCCACAGGGCTACGAGCAGTACTTC.

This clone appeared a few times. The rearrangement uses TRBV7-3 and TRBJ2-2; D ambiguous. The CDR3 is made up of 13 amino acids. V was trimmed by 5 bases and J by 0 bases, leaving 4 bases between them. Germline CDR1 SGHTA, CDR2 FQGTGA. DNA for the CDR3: TGTGCCAGCAGCCAGACGAACACCGGGGAGCTGTTTTTT. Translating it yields CASSQTNTGELFF. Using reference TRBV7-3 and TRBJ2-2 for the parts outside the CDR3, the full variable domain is GAGVSQTPSNKVTEKGKYVELRCDPISGHTALYWYRQSLGQGPEFLIYFQGTGAADDSGLPNDRFFAVRPEGSVSTLKIQRTERGDSAVYLCASSQTNTGELFFGEGSRLTVL.

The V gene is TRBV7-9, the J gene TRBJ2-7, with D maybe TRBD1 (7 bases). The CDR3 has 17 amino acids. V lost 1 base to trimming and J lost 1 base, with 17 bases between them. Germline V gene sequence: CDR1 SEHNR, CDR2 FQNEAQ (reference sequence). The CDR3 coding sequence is TGTGCCAGCAGCTTAGAGTCGGGCAGGGGGACTTCCTACGAGCAGTACTTC. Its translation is CASSLESGRGTSYEQYF.

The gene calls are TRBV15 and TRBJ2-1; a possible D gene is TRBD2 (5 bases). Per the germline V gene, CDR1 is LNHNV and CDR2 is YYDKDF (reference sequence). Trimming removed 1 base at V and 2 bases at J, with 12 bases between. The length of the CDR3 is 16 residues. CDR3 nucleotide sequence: TGTGCCACCAGCAGAGTCTTGGCTAGCCCCTACAATGAGCAGTTCTTC. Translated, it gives CATSRVLASPYNEQFF.

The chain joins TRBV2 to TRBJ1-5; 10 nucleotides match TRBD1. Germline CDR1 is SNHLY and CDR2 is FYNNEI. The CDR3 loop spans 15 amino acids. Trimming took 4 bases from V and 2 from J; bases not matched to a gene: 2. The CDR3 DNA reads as TGTGCCAGCAGTGGGGACAGGGGAGGCAATCAGCCCCAGCATTTT. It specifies CASSGDRGGNQPQHF.

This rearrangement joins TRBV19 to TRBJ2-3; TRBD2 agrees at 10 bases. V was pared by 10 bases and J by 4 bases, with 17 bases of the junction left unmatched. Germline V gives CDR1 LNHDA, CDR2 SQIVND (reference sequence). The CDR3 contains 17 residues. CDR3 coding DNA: TGTGCCACAAAACCCCCCCTAGAGCGGGGGGGCGCAGATACGCAGTATTTT. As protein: CATKPPLERGGADTQYF.

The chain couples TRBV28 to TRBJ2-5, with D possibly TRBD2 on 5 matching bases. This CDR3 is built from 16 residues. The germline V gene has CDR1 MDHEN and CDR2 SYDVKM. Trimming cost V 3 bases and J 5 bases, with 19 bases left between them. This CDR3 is CASSLPNFTRRETQYF. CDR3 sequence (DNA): TGTGCCAGCAGTTTGCCCAACTTCACTCGGAGGGAGACCCAGTACTTC.

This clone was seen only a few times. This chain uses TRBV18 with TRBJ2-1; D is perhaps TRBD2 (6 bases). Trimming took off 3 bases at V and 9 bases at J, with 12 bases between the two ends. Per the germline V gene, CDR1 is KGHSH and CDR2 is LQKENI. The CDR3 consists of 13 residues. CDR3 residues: CASSPRSEGEQFF. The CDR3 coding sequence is TGTGCCAGCTCACCTAGATCGGAGGGTGAGCAGTTCTTC.

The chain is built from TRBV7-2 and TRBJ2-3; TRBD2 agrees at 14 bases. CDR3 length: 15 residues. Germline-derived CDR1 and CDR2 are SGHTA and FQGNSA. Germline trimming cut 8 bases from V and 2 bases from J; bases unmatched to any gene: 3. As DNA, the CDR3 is TGTGCCAGCGGACTAGCGGGGGGCCACACAGATACGCAGTATTTT. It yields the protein CASGLAGGHTDTQYF.

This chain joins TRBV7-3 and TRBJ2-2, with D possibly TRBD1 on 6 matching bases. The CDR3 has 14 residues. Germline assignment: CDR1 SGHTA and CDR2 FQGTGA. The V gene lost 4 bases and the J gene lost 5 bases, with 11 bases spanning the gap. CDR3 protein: CASSYGQPTGELFF. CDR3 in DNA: TGTGCCAGCAGCTACGGACAGCCAACCGGGGAGCTGTTTTTT.

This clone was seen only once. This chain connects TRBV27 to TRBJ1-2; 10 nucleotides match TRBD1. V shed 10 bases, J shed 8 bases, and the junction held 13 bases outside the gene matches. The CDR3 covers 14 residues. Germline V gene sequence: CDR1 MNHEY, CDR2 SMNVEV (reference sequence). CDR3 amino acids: CATQFNGQGGGYTF. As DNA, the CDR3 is TGTGCCACCCAATTTAACGGACAGGGGGGCGGCTACACCTTC.

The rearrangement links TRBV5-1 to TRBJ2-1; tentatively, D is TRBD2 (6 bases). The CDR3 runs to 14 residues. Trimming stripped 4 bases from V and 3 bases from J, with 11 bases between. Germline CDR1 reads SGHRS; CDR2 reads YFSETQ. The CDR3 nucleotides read TGCGCCAGCAGCCCGCCGACTAGCTACAATGAGCAGTTCTTC. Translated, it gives CASSPPTSYNEQFF.